One TCR beta chain is described in this entry. Every TCR cDNA molecule bore a unique molecular identifier. TCRdb called the 5' RACE reads again in MiXCR, with one record for every CDR3 protein. The sample records some 2,900 distinct CDR3 sequences, around 18% being singletons. The time point here: sample taken at primary tumor resection. Around 70 TRACERx patients with early, untreated non-small cell lung cancer donated samples. Extraction of whole RNA from tumor, nontumor lung or frozen PBMC preceded unsorted sequencing. The germline gives CDR1 MNHEY, CDR2 SMNVEV (reference sequence). V lost 0 bases and J lost 3, with 6 bases in between. The CDR3 contains 13 residues. The sample is drawn from a study of spatial heterogeneity in lung cancer.

The clonotype was recovered from a male donor with early-stage non-small cell lung cancer. The sample was normal lung tissue next to the tumor, taken at surgery. The chain employs TRBV27 and TRBJ2-7; D uncertain. The CDR3 spells CASSLSGYYEQYF. The CDR3 DNA reads TGTGCCAGCAGTTTATCTGGGTACTACGAGCAGTACTTC.